Presented here are 29 T cell receptor beta chains from one specimen sequenced in a study of spatial heterogeneity in lung cancer (dated by TCRdb to about 2019). Interpreted using the paper, the time point label stands for: blood at routine non-recurrence follow-up after resection. The library was obtained by 5' RACE. Sequencing instrument: NextSeq 500. TCRdb trimmed public reads at Q25 via fastp, called clones via MiXCR and kept in-frame beta chains. Each CDR3 protein gets just one entry, which takes the most common genes and DNA from the rows behind it. Counted in this sample were approximately 20,000 distinct CDR3 sequences; 9% to 10% of them appeared once. The ten top clones hold 35% to 40% of the sample. Sequences were derived from PBMCs, sampled at follow-up. Receptors were obtained from a female donor with early-stage non-small cell lung cancer.

The V and J genes are TRBV2 and TRBJ1-6, with D possibly matching TRBD1 (6 bases). Germline V gene sequence: CDR1 SNHLY, CDR2 FYNNEI. V was shortened by 3 bases and J by 4 bases, with 31 bases between the two germline ends. This CDR3 has 22 residues. For the CDR3, the DNA is TGTGCCAGCAGTGAGGGTGGAATGGTTTCTCGGCAGGGACAAGGATATAATTCACCCCTCCACTTT. This encodes CASSEGGMVSRQGQGYNSPLHF.

The table lists this clonotype with many counts. This chain links TRBV5-1 with TRBJ1-4; D uncertain. This CDR3 spans 15 amino acids. Per the germline V gene, CDR1 is SGHRS and CDR2 is YFSETQ. Between the trimmed V and J ends, which lost 1 base and 3 bases, there was a span of 10 bases. The DNA of the CDR3 is TGCGCCAGCAGCTTGATTGACACGGCTAATGAAAAACTGTTTTTT. Translated, it gives CASSLIDTANEKLFF.

This clonotype was seen many times. The CDR3 DNA is TGCGCCAGCAGTCAATCCGGGCCGGGCGGGGAGACCCAGTACTTC. Translated, it gives CASSQSGPGGETQYF. The J gene is TRBJ2-5, the V gene TRBV23-1; the D gene is possibly TRBD2 (5 bases). TRBV23-1 falls under the ORF class, with uncertain function. The CDR3 runs to 15 residues. Trimming left V 0 bases short and J 5 bases short, with 13 bases between.

This clonotype was seen at least ten times. This chain's CDR3 is CASSMGAGNEKLFF. Here the CDR3 DNA reads TGTGCCAGCAGTATGGGGGCTGGTAATGAAAAACTGTTTTTT. This chain joins TRBV5-4 and TRBJ1-4, with D maybe TRBD1 (6 bases). The V gene lost 5 bases and the J gene lost 4 bases, with 12 bases spanning the gap. Per germline, CDR1 SGHNT and CDR2 YYREEE (reference sequence). The CDR3 runs 14 residues.

The chain has TRBV30 and TRBJ1-2; D gene ambiguous. V was cut by 2 bases and J by 0 bases, with 7 bases left in between. The CDR3 totals 13 residues. The germline V gene has CDR1 GTSNPN and CDR2 SVGIG (reference sequence). The CDR3 reads CAWSLVANYGYTF. CDR3 in DNA: TGTGCCTGGAGTTTGGTAGCTAACTATGGCTACACCTTC.

The rearrangement joins TRBV6-1 to TRBJ2-1, with D possibly matching TRBD2 (7 bases). Looked up from germline, CDR1 is MNHNS and CDR2 is SASEGT. Trimming pared 6 bases from V and 9 bases from J, leaving 18 bases between. This CDR3 is built from 14 residues. Here the CDR3 reads CASRFEGGGGEQFF. In nucleotides, the CDR3 is TGTGCCAGCAGATTTGAGGGAGGGGGAGGTGAGCAGTTCTTC.

This clonotype was seen a few times. J is TRBJ1-5 and V is TRBV29-1; D is undetermined. CDR1 is SQVTM, CDR2 ANQGSEA, per germline. The CDR3 totals 13 residues. With 4 bases removed from V and 5 bases from J, the gap between germline ends came to 12 bases. The CDR3 sequence: CSVAPAGDQPQHF. In DNA, the CDR3 is TGCAGCGTTGCTCCGGCAGGTGATCAGCCCCAGCATTTT. Based on the CDR3 plus reference TRBV29-1 and TRBJ1-5, the full variable domain is SAVISQKPSRDICQRGTSLTIQCQVDSQVTMMFWYRQQPGQSLTLIATANQGSEATYESGFVIDKFPISRPNLTFSTLTVSNMSPEDSSIYLCSVAPAGDQPQHFGDGTRLSIL.

This clonotype was detected many times. The gene calls are TRBV20-1 and TRBJ2-7; a possible D gene is TRBD1 (6 bases). Trimming took 3 bases from V and 4 from J, leaving 10 bases between them. The CDR3 contains 12 residues. Looked up from germline, CDR1 is DFQATT and CDR2 is SNEGSKA (reference sequence). This CDR3 reads CSARRQVYEQYF. CDR3 nucleotide sequence: TGCAGTGCTAGGCGACAGGTGTACGAGCAGTACTTC.

CDR3 in amino acids: CASSSPTGVKGETQYF. For the CDR3, the DNA is TGTGCCAGCAGCTCGCCCACAGGGGTTAAGGGAGAGACCCAGTACTTC. The V call is TRBV5-4, the J call TRBJ2-5; the match to TRBD1 covers 7 bases. The CDR3 has 16 amino acids. Losses at the gene ends were 3 bases for V and 4 bases for J; bases not matched to a gene: 12. Germline V gene data show CDR1 as SGHNT and CDR2 as YYREEE (reference sequence).

The chain couples TRBV29-1 to TRBJ2-5; D not certain. CDR1 and CDR2 (germline): SQVTM, ANQGSEA. This CDR3 region has 13 residues. V lost 8 bases and J 5 bases, leaving 18 bases between the germline ends. CDR3 in DNA: TGCAGCCTAAGGTTAGACTTCAAGGAGACCCAGTACTTC. Translated, it gives CSLRLDFKETQYF.

This clonotype was observed at least ten times. V and J are TRBV4-3 and TRBJ1-5; a weak D match, TRBD1 (6 bases). The V gene lost 0 bases and the J gene lost 4 bases, with 13 bases spanning the gap. CDR1 is LGHNA and CDR2 is YSLEER in the germline V gene. The CDR3 runs 16 residues. In DNA form, the CDR3 reads TGCGCCAGCAGCCAAGAGATACAGGGAGTAAATCAGCCCCAGCATTTT. It codes for CASSQEIQGVNQPQHF.

This clonotype was picked up a small number of times. The chain employs TRBV20-1 and TRBJ1-6; 10 bases are shared with TRBD1. Germline loops: CDR1 DFQATT, CDR2 SNEGSKA (reference sequence). The CDR3 runs 15 residues. J lost 5 bases, V lost 2 bases, and 3 bases had no gene match. CDR3 sequence (DNA): TGCAGTGCTAGACAGGACAGGGGGAATAATTCACCCCTCCACTTT. This encodes CSARQDRGNNSPLHF.

This clonotype has at least ten counts. The chain links TRBV7-2 to TRBJ1-6; possible D gene TRBD1, 6 bases. V shed 1 base and J shed 7 bases, with 14 bases lying between them. CDR3 length: 16 amino acids. CDR1 is SGHTA and CDR2 is FQGNSA in the germline V gene. The CDR3 loop reads CASSLDYRVGNSPLHF. Written as DNA, the CDR3 is TGTGCCAGCAGCTTAGACTACAGGGTCGGCAATTCACCCCTCCACTTT. Full variable domain (outside the CDR3, taken from reference TRBV7-2 and TRBJ1-6): GAGVSQSPSNKVTEKGKDVELRCDPISGHTALYWYRQSLGQGLEFLIYFQGNSAPDKSGLPSDRFSAERTGGSVSTLTIQRTQQEDSAVYLCASSLDYRVGNSPLHFGNGTRLTVT.

This clonotype has a count of ten or more. The chain recombines TRBV10-1 with TRBJ2-3; no firm D call. Trimming cost V 2 bases and J 5 bases, with 8 bases left between them. CDR3 size: 13 residues. Germline V lookup: CDR1 WNHNN, CDR2 SYGVQD (reference sequence). The CDR3 region is CASSEGGGDTQYF. The CDR3 DNA reads as TGCGCCAGCAGTGAGGGTGGCGGAGATACGCAGTATTTT.

This clonotype was picked up many times. In DNA, the CDR3 is TGTGCCAGCAGCTTCGATATCTCTGGAAACACCATATATTTT. Protein sequence: CASSFDISGNTIYF. The chain has TRBV7-2 and TRBJ1-3; D uncertain. Germline V gene data show CDR1 as SGHTA and CDR2 as FQGNSA. The ends were cut back, 3 bases at V and 0 bases at J, with 6 bases in the middle. The CDR3 has 14 amino acids.

This clonotype was seen only a few times. The V call is TRBV9, the J call TRBJ2-1; D possibly uses TRBD1 or TRBD2 (5 bases each). Trimming took 0 bases from V and 4 from J, leaving 20 bases between them. CDR1 is SGDLS and CDR2 is YYNGEE in the germline V gene. The CDR3 sequence is 18 residues long. The CDR3 DNA is TGTGCCAGCAGCGTAGGGTTTAGGGGTAGGGACCTTTACAATGAGCAGTTCTTC. This encodes CASSVGFRGRDLYNEQFF.

This clonotype was picked up many times. The chain uses TRBV11-1 and TRBJ1-2, with no clear D. The CDR3 contains 16 residues. Looked up from germline, CDR1 is SGHAT and CDR2 is FQDESV (reference sequence). V was pared by 1 base and J by 1 base, with 13 bases between. As DNA, the CDR3 is TGTGCCAGCAGCTTAGGAGTTGGCCGGTTTAACTATGGCTACACCTTC. It translates to CASSLGVGRFNYGYTF.

This clonotype was seen ten or more times. The chain couples TRBV7-9 to TRBJ2-1; TRBD2 matches at 11 bases. The CDR3 has 17 amino acids. Germline V gene data show CDR1 as SEHNR and CDR2 as FQNEAQ (reference sequence). The V segment lost 3 bases and the J segment 6 bases; nucleotides outside the gene matches: 10. CDR3 bases: TGTGCCAGCAGCTTCAGGGGTAGCGGGGGGGCCCGCAATGAGCAGTTCTTC. This codes for CASSFRGSGGARNEQFF.

This clonotype has just a few counts. This chain connects TRBV18 to TRBJ1-1; 7 nucleotides align to TRBD1. V lost 3 bases to trimming and J lost 0 bases; unmatched junction nucleotides: 7. Germline V gives CDR1 KGHSH, CDR2 LQKENI. The CDR3 has 16 residues. CDR3 DNA sequence: TGTGCCAGCTCACCGACAGGGCCCAGCTTGAACACTGAAGCTTTCTTT. Its translation: CASSPTGPSLNTEAFF.

This clonotype was seen at least ten times. The chain has TRBV6-2 or TRBV6-3 and TRBJ1-5, with D possibly matching TRBD1 (5 bases). Trimming took 2 bases from V and 11 from J, leaving 19 bases between them. CDR1 MNHEY and CDR2 SVGEGT come from the germline V gene. The CDR3 has 15 amino acids. The CDR3 bases are TGTGCCAGCAGTTACGACCTAGGGGCCTCCCAGACCCAGCATTTT. It translates to CASSYDLGASQTQHF.

Many counts were recorded for this clonotype. V is TRBV7-3 and J is TRBJ2-2; D is ambiguous. This CDR3 region has 17 residues. The germline V gene encodes CDR1 SGHTA and CDR2 FQGTGA. The V end was cut by 5 bases, the J end by 0 bases, with 16 bases between. DNA of the CDR3: TGTGCCAGCAGCCCCCGGTTCTCCGGTCCGAACACCGGGGAGCTGTTTTTT. This codes for CASSPRFSGPNTGELFF.

The sample holds many counts of this clonotype. V gene TRBV5-1 combines with J gene TRBJ2-1, with 11 positions matching TRBD1. The CDR3 spans 14 residues. CDR1 and CDR2 (germline): SGHRS, YFSETQ. Trimming cost V 4 bases and J 8 bases; bases outside gene matches: 5. As DNA, the CDR3 is TGCGCCAGCAGCCCGGGGACAGGGGGTGATGAGCAGTTCTTC. Encoded protein: CASSPGTGGDEQFF. The full variable domain, rest sourced from reference TRBV5-1 and TRBJ2-1, is KAGVTQTPRYLIKTRGQQVTLSCSPISGHRSVSWYQQTPGQGLQFLFEYFSETQRNKGNFPGRFSGRQFSNSRSEMNVSTLELGDSALYLCASSPGTGGDEQFFGPGTRLTVL.

This clonotype was found many times. This rearrangement joins TRBV29-1 to TRBJ2-1; maybe TRBD2 (5 bases). There are 14 residues in the CDR3. Germline lookup yields CDR1 SQVTM and CDR2 ANQGSEA. Trimming stripped 5 bases from V and 4 bases from J, with 15 bases between. CDR3 sequence (DNA): TGCAGCGTTCGGCTGCTTGCGGGTTACAATGAGCAGTTCTTC. Protein product: CSVRLLAGYNEQFF.

This clonotype has a handful of counts. This sequence joins TRBV29-1 and TRBJ2-1, with D possibly being TRBD1 or TRBD2 (5 bases each). From germline, CDR1 is SQVTM and CDR2 ANQGSEA. The CDR3 covers 11 residues. Trimming removed 6 bases from V and 6 bases from J, with 9 bases in between. In DNA, the CDR3 is TGCAGCGTCCGGGACGCCAATGAGCAGTTCTTC. Its protein product is CSVRDANEQFF.

There are many counts of this clonotype. The J gene is TRBJ1-5, the V gene TRBV20-1; weak D call: TRBD1 (6 bases). Germline values: CDR1 DFQATT, CDR2 SNEGSKA (reference sequence). The V gene lost 5 bases and the J gene lost 4 bases, with 21 bases spanning the gap. The CDR3 runs to 16 residues. DNA of the CDR3: TGCAGTGCTGAGGCAGGGGCGCGGGTAGGAAATCAGCCCCAGCATTTT. This sequence encodes CSAEAGARVGNQPQHF.

Ten or more counts support this clonotype. The V call is TRBV5-1, the J call TRBJ2-2; 8 nucleotides match TRBD1. V was clipped by 4 bases and J by 6 bases; unmatched bases: 5. Germline V CDR1 and CDR2: SGHRS, YFSETQ. This CDR3 has 14 amino acids. Here the CDR3 reads CASSAGTGAGELFF. The CDR3 bases are TGCGCCAGCAGCGCCGGGACAGGTGCCGGGGAGCTGTTTTTT.

This clonotype was picked up many times. The rearrangement links TRBV4-1 to TRBJ1-4; D perhaps matches TRBD1 (5 bases). This CDR3 is built from 15 residues. The V gene lost 6 bases and the J gene lost 6 bases, with 17 bases spanning the gap. In germline, CDR1 is MGHRA, CDR2 YSYEKL. The CDR3 sequence is CASRPGGGGDEKLFF. The CDR3 DNA follows: TGCGCCAGCAGACCGGGGGGTGGAGGTGATGAAAAACTGTTTTTT.

Ten or more counts support this clonotype. This chain joins TRBV5-1 and TRBJ2-5; the match to TRBD1 covers 8 bases. V trimming: 8 bases; J trimming: 2 bases; junction bases outside the gene matches: 2. This CDR3 has 12 residues. Germline values: CDR1 SGHRS, CDR2 YFSETQ. CDR3 nucleotides: TGCGCCAGTAACAGGGGGCAAGAGACCCAGTACTTC. Its protein product is CASNRGQETQYF.

This clonotype was counted ten times or more. The V gene is TRBV28, the J gene TRBJ2-6; 10 bases map to TRBD2. CDR3 length: 17 amino acids. CDR1 MDHEN and CDR2 SYDVKM come from the germline V gene. The trim removed 5 bases at V and 2 bases at J, leaving 6 bases unmatched. The CDR3 coding sequence is TGTGCCAGCAGTCCACAGCGGGAGGGAGCTGGGGCCAACGTCCTGACTTTC. This encodes CASSPQREGAGANVLTF.